This TCR beta chain comes out of a study of CXCR3-negative and CXCR3-positive naive CD8 T cells. The method, 5' RACE with UMI labels, was used to prepare the TRB cDNA libraries. TCRdb reprocessed the 5' RACE reads, with one entry per CDR3 protein and no DNA. The sample totals 75,000 or so distinct CDR3 sequences. Of note for this clonotype: Its antigen remains unknown.

Broader study findings: Memory cells differed in TRBV-TRBJ usage, but naive CXCR3-negative and CXCR3-positive cells had similar usage.

The CDR3 is made up of 14 amino acids. The germline CDR1 and CDR2 sequences are LNHNV and YYDKDF (reference sequence). This clonotype was obtained from a human donor in good health. Some clones in this sample may be carry-over from other donors' samples. The rearrangement joins TRBV15 to TRBJ1-1; TCRdb gives TRBD1 as the D gene, but with no DNA this cannot be confirmed. Material for sequencing was naive CXCR3- CD8+ T cells from blood. Sample subset: CD45RO-CCR7+CD27+CD95- naive CD8+ T cells lacking CXCR3 (TNR3-). CDR3: CATSPLGLNTEAFF.